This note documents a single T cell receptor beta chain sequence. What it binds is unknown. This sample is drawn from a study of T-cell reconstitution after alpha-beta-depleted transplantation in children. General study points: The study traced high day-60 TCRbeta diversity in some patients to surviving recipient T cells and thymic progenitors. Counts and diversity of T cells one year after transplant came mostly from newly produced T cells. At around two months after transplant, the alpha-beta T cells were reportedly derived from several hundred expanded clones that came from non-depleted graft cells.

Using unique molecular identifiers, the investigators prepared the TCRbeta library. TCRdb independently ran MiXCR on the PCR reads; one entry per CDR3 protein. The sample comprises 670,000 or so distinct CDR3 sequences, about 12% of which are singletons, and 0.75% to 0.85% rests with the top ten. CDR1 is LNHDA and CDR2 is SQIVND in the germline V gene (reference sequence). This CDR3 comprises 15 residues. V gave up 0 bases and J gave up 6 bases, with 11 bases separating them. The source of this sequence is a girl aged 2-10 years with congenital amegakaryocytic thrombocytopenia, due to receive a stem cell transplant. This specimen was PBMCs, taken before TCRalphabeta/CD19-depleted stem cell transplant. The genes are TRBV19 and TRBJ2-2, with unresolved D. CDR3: CASSIDLRYPGELFF. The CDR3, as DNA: TGTGCCAGTAGTATAGATCTCCGGTATCCCGGGGAGCTGTTTTTT.